Sequencing of this T cell receptor beta chain was carried out in a study of monozygotic twins with inflammatory bowel disease. Overall study results and limits: Healthy co-twins, by inverse Simpson, had higher TCRbeta diversity than their siblings with IBD. Immunosuppressive treatment differences may have increased patient repertoire variability. Different subtypes (of T cells) could not be told apart from one another. With others, IBD patients shared fewer clonotypes than healthy twins did, especially with disease activity.

From the 5' RACE reads, TCRdb lists one entry per CDR3 protein and no DNA. The sample data list approximately 330,000 distinct CDR3 sequences. The CDR3 totals 16 residues. The germline gives CDR1 DFQATT, CDR2 SNEGSKA (reference sequence). Points on this clonotype: The antigen is undetermined.

This TCR was recovered from a human donor with ulcerative colitis or Crohn's disease, or a healthy co-twin of an affected twin (not recorded which). The sample comprised blood. The chain joins TRBV20-1 to TRBJ2-1; no DNA is available, so the TRBD1 call from TCRdb remains unchecked. CDR3 sequence: CSAPPRGGSSYNEQFF.